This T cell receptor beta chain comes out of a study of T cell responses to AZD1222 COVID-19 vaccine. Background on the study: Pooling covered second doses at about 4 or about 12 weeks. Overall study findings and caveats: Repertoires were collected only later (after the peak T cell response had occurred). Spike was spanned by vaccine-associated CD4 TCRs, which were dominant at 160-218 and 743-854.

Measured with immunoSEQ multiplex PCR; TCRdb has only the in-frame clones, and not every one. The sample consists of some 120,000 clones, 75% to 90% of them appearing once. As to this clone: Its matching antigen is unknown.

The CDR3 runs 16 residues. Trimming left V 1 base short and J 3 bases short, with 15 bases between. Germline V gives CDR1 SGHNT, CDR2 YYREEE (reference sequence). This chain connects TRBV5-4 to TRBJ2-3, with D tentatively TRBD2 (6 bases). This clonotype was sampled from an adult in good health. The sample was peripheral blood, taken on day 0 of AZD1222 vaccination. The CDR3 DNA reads TGTGCCAGCAGCTTGCCTACTGGCGGGGCGACAGATACGCAGTATTTT. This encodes CASSLPTGGATDTQYF. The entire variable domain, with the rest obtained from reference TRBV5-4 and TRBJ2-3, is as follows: ETGVTQSPTHLIKTRGQQVTLRCSSQSGHNTVSWYQQALGQGPQFIFQYYREEENGRGNFPPRFSGLQFPNYSSELNVNALELDDSALYLCASSLPTGGATDTQYFGPGTRLTVL.